This T cell receptor beta chain was recovered during a study of shared clonotypes between healthy human individuals. V was clipped by 0 bases and J by 0 bases, with 7 bases between them. The CDR3 has 15 amino acids. The germline V gene has CDR1 MNHEY and CDR2 SMNVEV (reference sequence). Using immunoSEQ multiplex PCR, the repertoire was profiled, and TCRdb retains in-frame clones only, with some absent. The sample has some 1.5 million clones; 95% to 97% are singletons. About this clone: This sample also contains other DNA sequences that code for the same CDR3.

The clonotype was recovered from a man in his thirties or forties in good health. V gene TRBV27 combines with J gene TRBJ2-3; D gene ambiguous. The sample taken for sequencing was naive CD4+ T cells sorted from blood. Regarding subset: CD45RA+ positively selected. CDR3 in amino acids: CASSLSRRSTDTQYF. The CDR3 coding sequence is TGTGCCAGCAGTTTATCGCGGCGGAGCACAGATACGCAGTATTTT.